The clone carrying this TCR beta chain occurred many times. Its antigen remains unidentified. TCRdb analysed the 5' RACE reads with MiXCR anew, one entry per CDR3 protein. The profile shows 120,000 to 150,000 distinct CDR3 sequences, approximately 9.2% of them singletons. The data were obtained in a study of CD8 T cells in ankylosing spondylitis. Study-level points and caveats: In peripheral blood, disease-linked CD8+ clones occurred at relatively low frequencies.

The CDR3 loop spans 16 amino acids. The V and J ends lost 0 bases and 5 bases respectively, with 14 bases between them. CDR1 is LGHNA and CDR2 is YNFKEQ in the germline V gene. Sequencing was carried out using synovial fluid, either unsorted or a sorted T cell fraction (not recorded which). This clonotype was sampled from a male donor with ankylosing spondylitis. The chain is built from TRBV4-2 and TRBJ2-1, with D perhaps TRBD2 (6 bases). CDR3 sequence reads: CASSQDLNGGDNEQFF. In DNA form, the CDR3 reads TGTGCCAGCAGCCAAGATCTTAACGGGGGAGACAATGAGCAGTTCTTC.